One sample yielded the 26 T cell receptor beta chains listed below, sequenced in a study of cytomegalovirus exposure and HLA in healthy donors. The PCR used 60 Vbeta and 13 Jbeta primers. The protocol was immunoSEQ multiplex PCR, while the TCRdb copy is restricted to in-frame clones and leaves out a portion. The sample contains 160,000 or so clones, around 88% of which appear only once. The source material was PBMCs. All receptors derive from a woman younger than 30 in good health and CMV-seronegative.

The chain joins TRBV5-1 to TRBJ2-2; D unclear. V was shortened by 5 bases and J by 0 bases, with 14 bases between the two germline ends. The germline V gene has CDR1 SGHRS and CDR2 YFSETQ. This CDR3 contains 16 residues. The CDR3 region has the DNA TGCGCCAGCAGTAGAGGAGACCCCTCGAACACCGGGGAGCTGTTTTTT. It translates to CASSRGDPSNTGELFF.

The rearrangement joins TRBV11-2 to TRBJ2-7; D not resolved. The CDR3 is 12 residues long. Germline CDR1 reads SGHAT; CDR2 reads FQNNGV. V lost 1 base and J lost 5, with 6 bases in between. CDR3 DNA sequence: TGTGCCAGCAGCTTAGTGGGCAACGAGCAGTACTTC. It codes for CASSLVGNEQYF.

CDR3 amino acids: CASSEPGQGGGALGQPQHF. CDR3 sequence (DNA): TGTGCCAGCAGTGAACCCGGACAGGGTGGTGGAGCATTGGGTCAGCCCCAGCATTTT. This chain joins TRBV6-4 and TRBJ1-5, with 8 positions matching TRBD1. This CDR3 has 19 residues. Losses at the gene ends were 3 bases for V and 6 bases for J; bases not matched to a gene: 19. Germline V gene data show CDR1 as MRHNA and CDR2 as SNTAGT.

The gene calls are TRBV11-3 and TRBJ2-6; 7 nucleotides agree with TRBD2. This CDR3 comprises 18 residues. The V gene's germline CDR1 is SGHNT and CDR2 YENEEA. Unmatched junction bases numbered 10, after V lost 5 bases and J lost 0 bases. The CDR3 loop reads CASSTLEGLVSGANVLTF. CDR3 DNA: TGTGCCAGCAGCACCCTTGAAGGACTAGTCTCTGGGGCCAACGTCCTGACTTTC.

The chain combines TRBV6-1 with TRBJ1-3; D not certain. Trimming left V 2 bases short and J 3 bases short, with 14 bases between. There are 16 residues in the CDR3. Germline V CDR1 and CDR2: MNHNS, SASEGT. CDR3 nucleotides: TGTGCCAGCAGTGAAAACGACGGGGAGGGTGGAAACACCATATATTTT. Residues: CASSENDGEGGNTIYF.

This clone was seen once. The chain has TRBV11-1 and TRBJ2-1; 12 bases are shared with TRBD1. V gave up 6 bases and J gave up 5 bases; unmatched junction bases: 17. In germline, CDR1 is SGHAT, CDR2 FQDESV (reference sequence). CDR3 length equals 19 residues. The CDR3 spells CASSQGQGALRTTHNEQFF. Here the CDR3 DNA reads TGTGCCAGCAGTCAGGGACAGGGGGCGTTAAGGACTACTCACAATGAGCAGTTCTTC.

The genes are TRBV30 and TRBJ2-5; the match to TRBD1 covers 8 bases. The closer fit of TRBJ2-7 to the DNA end suggests the J call may be wrong. This CDR3 has 12 residues. Germline-derived CDR1 and CDR2 are GTSNPN and SVGIG (reference sequence). In DNA form, the CDR3 reads TGTGCCTGGAGTCCAGGGGGCGACGAGCAGTACTTC. It translates to CAWSPGGDEQYF.

In this sample, this clone turned up once. CDR3 sequence (DNA): TGTGCCAGCAGCCCGGGCGGGACCCGTGGTGTCGGGGAGCTGTTTTTT. This codes for CASSPGGTRGVGELFF. The rearrangement uses TRBV9 and TRBJ2-2, with a weak D call TRBD2 (6 bases). The CDR3 is 16 residues long. Deletions cut 4 bases from V and 7 bases from J, with 20 bases between. The germline gives CDR1 SGDLS, CDR2 YYNGEE.

The chain has TRBV18 and TRBJ2-1; no definite D call. Germline V lookup: CDR1 KGHSH, CDR2 LQKENI. The CDR3 sequence is 13 residues long. Trimming left V 4 bases short and J 4 bases short, with 8 bases between. The CDR3 sequence is CASSQTLYNEQFF. The CDR3 nucleotides read TGTGCCAGCTCACAGACACTGTACAATGAGCAGTTCTTC.

The chain has TRBV6-1 and TRBJ1-5; TRBD1 might be the D (5 bases). This CDR3 spans 17 amino acids. The germline gives CDR1 MNHNS, CDR2 SASEGT. Trimming left V 0 bases short and J 0 bases short, with 12 bases between. The CDR3 nucleotides read TGTGCCAGCAGTGAAGCATATATGGGGCATAGCAATCAGCCCCAGCATTTT. Residues: CASSEAYMGHSNQPQHF.

V gene TRBV6-5 combines with J gene TRBJ2-7, with 7 bases that match TRBD1. Unmatched junction bases numbered 10, after V lost 10 bases and J lost 1 base. The length of the CDR3 is 14 residues. Germline V lookup: CDR1 MNHEY, CDR2 SVGAGI. CDR3: CATSPWTGSYEQYF. In nucleotides, the CDR3 is TGTGCCACCTCGCCATGGACAGGTTCCTACGAGCAGTACTTC.

In its sample, this clone was seen many times. The chain joins TRBV6-4 to TRBJ2-2, with TRBD1 matching over 9 bases. Trimming removed 1 base from V and 5 bases from J; junction bases left unmatched: 5. The germline CDR1 and CDR2 sequences are MRHNA and SNTAGT. This CDR3 is 16 amino acids long. The CDR3 loop reads CASSDLPGTGTGELFF. The DNA of the CDR3 is TGTGCCAGCAGTGACTTGCCCGGGACAGGGACCGGGGAGCTGTTTTTT.

The V call is TRBV7-6, the J call TRBJ2-7; possible D gene TRBD1, 5 bases. Trimming pared 1 base from V and 0 bases from J, leaving 10 bases between. The CDR3 contains 15 residues. Per the germline V gene, CDR1 is SGHVS and CDR2 is FNYEAQ. The CDR3 DNA reads as TGTGCCAGCAGCTTAGAGCCAGGGCTCTCCTACGAGCAGTACTTC. Amino acids: CASSLEPGLSYEQYF.

V usage is TRBV18 and J usage is TRBJ1-2, with TRBD1 identical over 8 bases. CDR3 length equals 14 residues. Germline V gene lookup returns CDR1 KGHSH and CDR2 LQKENI. V shed 4 bases, J shed 6 bases, and the junction held 7 bases outside the gene matches. In nucleotides, the CDR3 is TGTGCCAGCTCACGCCGGACAGGGAAGAATGGCTACACCTTC. Residues: CASSRRTGKNGYTF. The entire variable domain, with the rest obtained from reference TRBV18 and TRBJ1-2, is as follows: NAGVMQNPRHLVRRRGQEARLRCSPMKGHSHVYWYRQLPEEGLKFMVYLQKENIIDESGMPKERFSAEFPKEGPSILRIQQVVRGDSAAYFCASSRRTGKNGYTFGSGTRLTVV.

The chain combines TRBV28 with TRBJ1-4; 7 nucleotides line up with TRBD1. J lost 5 bases, V lost 7 bases, and 7 bases had no gene match. The CDR3 consists of 14 residues. Germline V gene sequence: CDR1 MDHEN, CDR2 SYDVKM. The CDR3 sequence: CASTTGTENEKLFF. The CDR3 DNA is TGTGCCAGCACCACCGGGACAGAAAATGAAAAACTGTTTTTT.

The chain carries TRBV28 and TRBJ2-2; 9 bases line up with TRBD1. This CDR3 has 15 amino acids. In germline, CDR1 is MDHEN, CDR2 SYDVKM. The trim removed 8 bases at V and 1 base at J, leaving 5 bases unmatched. CDR3 protein: CASGSTGGNTGELFF. The DNA of the CDR3 is TGTGCCAGCGGATCGACAGGGGGGAACACCGGGGAGCTGTTTTTT.

The chain is built from TRBV2 and TRBJ2-5; no reliable D call. CDR1 and CDR2 from the germline V gene are SNHLY and FYNNEI. This CDR3 spans 13 amino acids. Trimming removed 7 bases at V and 4 bases at J, with 13 bases between. DNA for the CDR3: TGTGCCAGCACCGAAGTGGGCGTAGAGACCCAGTACTTC. It translates to CASTEVGVETQYF. Supplemented by reference TRBV2 and TRBJ2-5, the full variable domain reads EPEVTQTPSHQVTQMGQEVILRCVPISNHLYFYWYRQILGQKVEFLVSFYNNEISEKSEIFDDQFSVERPDGSNFTLKIRSTKLEDSAMYFCASTEVGVETQYFGPGTRLLVL.

This clone was found a few times. The CDR3 DNA sequence: TGTGCCAGTAGACAGGGGAATGAGCAGTTCTTC. Translated: CASRQGNEQFF. J is TRBJ2-1 and V is TRBV6-5; 8 bases line up with TRBD1. CDR1 is MNHEY and CDR2 is SVGAGI in the germline V gene. The CDR3 is made up of 11 amino acids. V shed 9 bases and J 7 bases; nucleotides not matched to a gene: 2.

The chain carries TRBV27 and TRBJ2-7, with no clear D. V lost 3 bases and J lost 2, with 11 bases in between. Germline V CDR1 and CDR2: MNHEY, SMNVEV (reference sequence). The CDR3 has 14 amino acids. CDR3 sequence (DNA): TGTGCCAGCAGTTTTAGAGGCCTTCCCTACGAGCAGTACTTC. Translated, it gives CASSFRGLPYEQYF.

The rearrangement links TRBV6-6 to TRBJ2-3; 8 positions match TRBD2. Germline trimming cut 7 bases from V and 3 bases from J; bases unmatched to any gene: 3. The CDR3 has 13 amino acids. Per the germline V gene, CDR1 is MNHNY and CDR2 is SVGAGI (reference sequence). DNA of the CDR3: TGTGCCAGCATTTTAGCGGGGACAGATACGCAGTATTTT. Translation gives CASILAGTDTQYF.

V and J are TRBV19 and TRBJ2-2, with D possibly TRBD2 on 5 matching bases. The germline gives CDR1 LNHDA, CDR2 SQIVND (reference sequence). Between the trimmed V and J ends, which lost 7 bases and 3 bases, there was a span of 9 bases. CDR3 length: 13 amino acids. This chain's CDR3 is CASNRGYTGELFF. Written as DNA, the CDR3 is TGTGCCAGTAACAGAGGGTACACCGGGGAGCTGTTTTTT.

This clone turned up a few times. The rearrangement uses TRBV28 and TRBJ2-6; perhaps TRBD1 as D (5 bases). Germline CDR1 reads MDHEN; CDR2 reads SYDVKM. V was trimmed by 5 bases and J by 4 bases, leaving 12 bases between them. CDR3 length equals 15 residues. The CDR3 region is CASSQLTDGANVLTF. The CDR3 bases are TGTGCCAGCAGTCAATTGACAGACGGGGCCAACGTCCTGACTTTC.

The chain joins TRBV6-6 to TRBJ2-7, with TRBD1 identical over 11 bases. Germline V lookup: CDR1 MNHNY, CDR2 SVGAGI (reference sequence). The CDR3 consists of 14 residues. Trimming took 6 bases from V and 5 from J; bases not matched to a gene: 6. CDR3 sequence: CASRLSDRGHEQYF. For the CDR3, the DNA is TGTGCCAGCAGGCTGTCGGACAGGGGGCACGAGCAGTACTTC.

The table lists this clone with a few counts. The chain recombines TRBV11-2 with TRBJ1-1; D uncertain. Trimming shortened V by 5 bases and J by 10 bases, and 11 bases separated the two germline ends. Germline V gene lookup returns CDR1 SGHAT and CDR2 FQNNGV. The CDR3 length is 11 residues. The CDR3 DNA sequence: TGTGCCAGCAGCCAAGCGACCGGAGCTTTCTTT. Protein sequence: CASSQATGAFF.

CDR3 DNA: TGCGCCAGCAGCCTGGACAGGGCGGGGGGAGTAGATACGCAGTATTTT. Translation: CASSLDRAGGVDTQYF. The chain joins TRBV5-1 to TRBJ2-3; the D call may be TRBD1 or TRBD2 (8 bases each). Looked up from germline, CDR1 is SGHRS and CDR2 is YFSETQ. The CDR3 spans 16 residues. V shed 4 bases and J shed 5 bases, with 20 bases lying between them.

The chain joins TRBV28 to TRBJ1-3, with D tentatively TRBD1 (6 bases). The CDR3 runs 15 residues. V dropped 5 bases and J dropped 0 bases, with 11 bases sitting between them. Germline V gives CDR1 MDHEN, CDR2 SYDVKM. CDR3 coding DNA: TGTGCCAGCAGTAAAGGGGGTTTCTCTGGAAACACCATATATTTT. Protein sequence: CASSKGGFSGNTIYF.